These 24 T cell receptor beta chains came from one sample sequenced in a study of molecular identifiers for immune sequencing clone quantification. TCRdb called the PCR reads again in MiXCR, with one record for every CDR3 protein. Of more than 450,000 distinct CDR3 sequences in the sample, around 21% were seen once. Material for sequencing was naive CD8+ T cells from blood, with Jurkat cell RNA spiked in. Subset given: FACS-sorted CD8+CD4-CCR7+CD45RA+ naive T cells. The origin of the receptors is a human donor in good health. Some libraries in this study had Jurkat cell RNA spiked in.

This clonotype was picked up many times. This rearrangement joins TRBV4-3 to TRBJ2-1; D not resolved. With 0 bases removed from V and 7 bases from J, the gap between germline ends came to 7 bases. The CDR3 is made up of 13 amino acids. Germline V gene sequence: CDR1 LGHNA, CDR2 YSLEER. The CDR3: CASSQDWVNEQFF. The CDR3 DNA reads as TGCGCCAGCAGCCAAGATTGGGTGAATGAGCAGTTCTTC.

With respect to this clonotype: The junction differs from germline at one of its ends, possibly a read error. V gene TRBV5-3 combines with J gene TRBJ1-3, with 7 bases identical to TRBD1. TRBV5-3 is assigned to the ORF class and has an uncertain function. CDR3 size: 15 residues. The CDR3 sequence is CASSWGTVSGNTIYF. The CDR3 DNA sequence: TGTGCCAGCAGCTGGGGGACAGTCTCTGGAAACACCATATATTTT.

The chain is built from TRBV28 and TRBJ2-7, with TRBD1 identical over 10 bases. Germline V gene lookup returns CDR1 MDHEN and CDR2 SYDVKM. V was clipped by 2 bases and J by 0 bases; unmatched bases: 7. The CDR3 has 17 residues. CDR3 amino acids: CASSLEPGTGASYEQYF. The CDR3 DNA sequence: TGTGCCAGCAGTTTAGAACCCGGGACAGGGGCCTCCTACGAGCAGTACTTC.

This clonotype was counted ten times or more. The rearrangement uses TRBV20-1 and TRBJ2-5; 10 nucleotides match TRBD2. J gave up 7 bases and V 0 bases, and 14 bases lay outside the gene matches. This CDR3 region has 17 residues. The germline V gene encodes CDR1 DFQATT and CDR2 SNEGSKA (reference sequence). Here the CDR3 reads CSARDRTSGEPRGTQYF. The CDR3 DNA reads as TGCAGTGCTAGAGATCGTACTAGCGGGGAACCACGGGGGACCCAGTACTTC.

As concerns this clonotype: This clone may be a read error of a much larger clone one base away. The genes are TRBV9 and TRBJ2-3; D tentatively reads TRBD1 or TRBD2 (5 bases each). The CDR3 is 16 amino acids. Germline values: CDR1 SGDLS, CDR2 YYNGEE. The CDR3 DNA reads TGTACCAGCAGCGTATACCAGGGCGGCGGGACAGATACGCAGTATTTT. This gives the protein CTSSVYQGGGTDTQYF.

This clonotype was observed at least ten times. The J gene is TRBJ2-5, the V gene TRBV7-9; D uncertain. With 1 base removed from V and 6 bases from J, the gap between germline ends came to 0 bases. This CDR3 is built from 10 residues. CDR1 SEHNR and CDR2 FQNEAQ come from the germline V gene (reference sequence). CDR3 bases: TGTGCCAGCAGCTTAGAGACCCAGTACTTC. This codes for CASSLETQYF. Full variable domain (remainder filled in from reference TRBV7-9 and TRBJ2-5): DTGVSQNPRHKITKRGQNVTFRCDPISEHNRLYWYRQTLGQGPEFLTYFQNEAQLEKSRLLSDRFSAERPKGSFSTLEIQRTEQGDSAMYLCASSLETQYFGPGTRLLVL.

This clonotype was observed at least ten times. The V and J genes are TRBV6-6 and TRBJ2-3; perhaps TRBD2 as D (7 bases). Germline V gene sequence: CDR1 MNHNY, CDR2 SVGAGI (reference sequence). V gave up 5 bases and J gave up 2 bases, with 20 bases separating them. This CDR3 spans 17 amino acids. The CDR3 region is CASSPRGGAHTTDTQYF. CDR3 bases: TGTGCCAGCAGTCCAAGGGGGGGGGCCCACACCACAGATACGCAGTATTTT.

This clonotype has only a few counts. V gene TRBV6-2 or TRBV6-3 combines with J gene TRBJ1-5; D not certain. CDR1 MNHEY and CDR2 SVGEGT come from the germline V gene. CDR3 length: 14 amino acids. V shed 7 bases and J shed 0 bases, with 10 bases lying between them. CDR3 protein: CASTSVNSNQPQHF. CDR3 nucleotides: TGTGCCAGCACATCAGTGAATAGCAATCAGCCCCAGCATTTT.

This clonotype has a handful of counts. This rearrangement joins TRBV20-1 to TRBJ2-3; 10 bases map to TRBD2. Germline-derived CDR1 and CDR2 are DFQATT and SNEGSKA (reference sequence). CDR3 size: 17 residues. Germline trimming cut 3 bases from V and 1 base from J; bases unmatched to any gene: 10. The DNA of the CDR3 is TGCAGTGCTAGTCAGTACCTAGCGGGGGAAGGCACAGATACGCAGTATTTT. This encodes CSASQYLAGEGTDTQYF.

This clonotype was counted ten times or more. The J gene is TRBJ2-4, the V gene TRBV7-6; perhaps TRBD1 as D (6 bases). Germline-derived CDR1 and CDR2 are SGHVS and FNYEAQ. V lost 2 bases and J 4 bases, leaving 21 bases between the germline ends. The CDR3 loop spans 18 amino acids. Written as DNA, the CDR3 is TGTGCCAGCAGCTTATCAGGATCGGACCTTGGACAGAAAAACATTCAGTACTTC. Translating it yields CASSLSGSDLGQKNIQYF.

V is TRBV7-8 and J is TRBJ1-2; the D is unclear. V was trimmed by 6 bases and J by 0 bases, leaving 14 bases between them. CDR1 and CDR2 (germline): SGHVS, FQNEAQ. This CDR3 region has 15 residues. The CDR3 sequence: CASSRAQSTNYGYTF. In nucleotides, the CDR3 is TGTGCCAGCAGTCGGGCCCAAAGTACTAACTATGGCTACACCTTC.

In regard to this clonotype: Germline is not matched at one junction end, which may reflect a read error. CDR3 coding DNA: TGCGCCAGCAGCTTGGACAACCTTAACACCGGGGAGCTGTCTTTT. As protein: CASSLDNLNTGELSF. This chain joins TRBV5-1 and TRBJ2-2, with D possibly being TRBD2 (5 bases). This CDR3 comprises 15 residues. Per the germline V gene, CDR1 is SGHRS and CDR2 is YFSETQ.

This clonotype was picked up a small number of times. This chain uses TRBV29-1 with TRBJ2-7; TRBD2 matches 14 bases. V was pared by 6 bases and J by 4 bases, with 8 bases of the junction left unmatched. Germline V gene data show CDR1 as SQVTM and CDR2 as ANQGSEA. The CDR3 has 15 residues. The CDR3 sequence is CSVAGTSGSNYEQYF. The CDR3 coding sequence is TGCAGCGTGGCCGGGACTAGCGGGAGTAATTACGAGCAGTACTTC.

Turning to this clonotype: A much larger clone differs from this one at a single base, so this may be a read error. This chain uses TRBV11-2 with TRBJ1-1; D gene unclear. This CDR3 is built from 17 residues. V lost 1 base and J 3 bases, leaving 18 bases between the germline ends. Germline CDR1 reads SGHAT; CDR2 reads FQNNGV. CDR3 amino acids: CASSLVYQRRADTEAFF. The DNA for the CDR3 is TGTGCCAGCAGCTTAGTTTATCAGAGGCGAGCAGACACTGAAGCTTTCTTT.

This chain uses TRBV9 with TRBJ2-1; a possible D gene is TRBD2 (6 bases). This CDR3 contains 15 residues. In germline, CDR1 is SGDLS, CDR2 YYNGEE. The V end lost 2 bases, the J end lost 6 bases, and 15 bases lay between the germline ends. CDR3 amino acids: CASSVAGTQLNEQFF. The CDR3 region has the DNA TGTGCCAGCAGCGTTGCCGGGACTCAACTCAATGAGCAGTTCTTC.

The table lists this clonotype with many counts. The genes are TRBV28 and TRBJ2-3, with unresolved D. V shed 5 bases and J shed 0 bases, with 15 bases lying between them. CDR1 and CDR2 from the germline V gene are MDHEN and SYDVKM. CDR3 length: 16 amino acids. CDR3 sequence reads: CASSPISDGSTDTQYF. The DNA for the CDR3 is TGTGCCAGCAGTCCGATTTCTGACGGGAGCACAGATACGCAGTATTTT.

V and J are TRBV18 and TRBJ1-1; TRBD1 matches 7 bases. The CDR3 is made up of 12 amino acids. CDR1 KGHSH and CDR2 LQKENI come from the germline V gene. V was pared by 6 bases and J by 5 bases, with 3 bases of the junction left unmatched. This chain's CDR3 is CASSTGQTEAFF. In DNA, the CDR3 is TGTGCCAGCTCGACAGGGCAGACTGAAGCTTTCTTT.

As regards this clonotype: A much larger clone lies one base from this, so it may be a read error. The V gene is TRBV2, the J gene TRBJ1-1; D is ambiguous. The CDR3 spans 12 residues. The germline gives CDR1 SNHLY, CDR2 FYNNEI. The CDR3 DNA reads TGTGCCAGCAGTGATATGTTAGCTGAAGCTCTCTTT. This gives the protein CASSDMLAEALF.

In its sample, this clonotype was seen a few times. This chain uses TRBV30 with TRBJ2-7; a possible D gene is TRBD1 (5 bases). This CDR3 region has 15 residues. V was shortened by 4 bases and J by 0 bases, with 16 bases between the two germline ends. CDR1 is GTSNPN and CDR2 is SVGIG in the germline V gene (reference sequence). CDR3 nucleotide sequence: TGTGCCTGGACATTGACAGAGCCTGGCTCCTACGAGCAGTACTTC. This encodes CAWTLTEPGSYEQYF. The full variable domain, rest sourced from reference TRBV30 and TRBJ2-7, is SQTIHQWPATLVQPVGSPLSLECTVEGTSNPNLYWYRQAAGRGLQLLFYSVGIGQISSEVPQNLSASRPQDRQFILSSKKLLLSDSGFYLCAWTLTEPGSYEQYFGPGTRLTVT.

This clonotype was counted at least ten times. V is TRBV18 and J is TRBJ1-1; the match to TRBD1 covers 10 bases. The CDR3 is made up of 15 amino acids. The junction had 13 bases not matched to a gene; V was cut back by 3 bases and J by 12 bases. The germline V gene encodes CDR1 KGHSH and CDR2 LQKENI. CDR3 loop: CASSPSYGTGEQSFF. In nucleotides, the CDR3 is TGTGCCAGCTCACCGTCGTACGGGACAGGGGAACAATCTTTCTTT.

The gene calls are TRBV11-2 and TRBJ2-7; D ambiguous. Trimming left V 4 bases short and J 5 bases short, with 9 bases between. The CDR3 covers 12 residues. Germline V CDR1 and CDR2: SGHAT, FQNNGV. CDR3 sequence (DNA): TGTGCCAGCAGCTATGACACAGACGAGCAGTACTTC. Translation gives CASSYDTDEQYF.

This clonotype came up many times. The chain uses TRBV4-3 and TRBJ2-7, with TRBD1 identical over 8 bases. V shed 1 base, J shed 3 bases, and the junction held 2 bases outside the gene matches. Germline assignment: CDR1 LGHNA and CDR2 YSLEER. The CDR3 runs to 14 residues. The CDR3 protein is CASSQGTGIYEQYF. CDR3 DNA: TGCGCCAGCAGCCAAGGGACAGGGATCTACGAGCAGTACTTC.

On this clonotype: A read error is possible here, since a much larger clone lies one base away. The rearrangement links TRBV19 to TRBJ2-6; D is perhaps TRBD1 (6 bases). The germline gives CDR1 LNHDA, CDR2 SQIVND (reference sequence). This CDR3 comprises 18 residues. CDR3 protein: CASSIGQEPFSGAHVLTF. The DNA of the CDR3 is TGTGCCAGTAGTATAGGACAGGAGCCTTTCTCTGGGGCCCACGTCCTGACTTTC.

This clonotype has only a few counts. The chain recombines TRBV7-9 with TRBJ2-1; D is undetermined. The CDR3 contains 12 residues. V dropped 5 bases and J dropped 9 bases, with 11 bases sitting between them. Germline V gene lookup returns CDR1 SEHNR and CDR2 FQNEAQ (reference sequence). The CDR3, as DNA: TGTGCCAGCAGCATCCGTTCTCCTGAGCAGTTCTTC. Encoded protein: CASSIRSPEQFF.